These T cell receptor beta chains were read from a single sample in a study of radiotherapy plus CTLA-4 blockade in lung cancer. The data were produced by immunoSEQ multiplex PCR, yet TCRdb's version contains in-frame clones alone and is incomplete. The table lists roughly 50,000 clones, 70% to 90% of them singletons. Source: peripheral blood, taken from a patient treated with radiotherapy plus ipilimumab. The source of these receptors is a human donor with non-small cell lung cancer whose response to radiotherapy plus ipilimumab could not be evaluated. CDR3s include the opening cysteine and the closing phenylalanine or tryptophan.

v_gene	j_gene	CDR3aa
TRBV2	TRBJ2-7	CASSEGLGAPQYF
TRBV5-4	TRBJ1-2	CASFWTDPTLGYTF
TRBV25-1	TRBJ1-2	CASSESRGYYGYTF
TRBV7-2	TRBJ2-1	CASSLQRQTYNEQFF
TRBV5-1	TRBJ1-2	CASSDPIANYGYTF
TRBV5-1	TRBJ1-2	CASSLIGTGEVGYTF
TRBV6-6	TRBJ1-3	CASSNRDISGNTIYF
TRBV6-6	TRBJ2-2	CASSLQGYTGELFF
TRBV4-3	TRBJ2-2	CASSPRGGGGTGELFF
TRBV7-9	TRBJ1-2	CASSPQGQRSHTF
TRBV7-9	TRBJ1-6	CASSLVGGRNRSPLHF
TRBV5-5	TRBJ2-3	CASSLRLAGVYDTQYF
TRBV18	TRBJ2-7	CASSPSGGYEQYF
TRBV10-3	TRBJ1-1	CAISPPGTGNTEAFF
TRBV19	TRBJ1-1	CASSPPQGAGEAFF
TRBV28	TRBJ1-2	CASSLPAGSYGYTF
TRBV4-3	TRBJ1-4	CASSRRRTGIDEKLFF
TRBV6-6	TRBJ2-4	CASSYSIQGFGIQYF
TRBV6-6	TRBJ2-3	CASSTGQGTDTQYF
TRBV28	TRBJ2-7	CASSPGGRRDEQYF
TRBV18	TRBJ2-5	CASSTKSSGSRETQYF
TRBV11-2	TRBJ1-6	CASSLNPGGNSPLHF
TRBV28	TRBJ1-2	CASSSTGYGYTF
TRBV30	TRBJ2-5	CAWSRDRGREETQYF
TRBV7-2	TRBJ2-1	CASSSGTSSYNEQFF